This paragraph reports one T cell receptor (beta chain). What it binds is not known. The sample belongs to a study of shared clonotypes between healthy human individuals. Across the study: CD4 naive and CD4 memory each took three plates per donor, while CD8 naive took two and CD8 memory one. Study observations and caveats: Clonotype sharing among the donors was expected to vary with sequencing depth.

Positively selected for CCR7, the CD45RO-negative cells used as naive CD8 cells excluded terminally differentiated effector memory CD45RA+ cells. TCRdb's table, derived via immunoSEQ multiplex PCR, lists solely in-frame clones and lacks some. The profile shows hundreds of thousands of clones, approximately 95% of them singletons. Germline CDR1 reads WNHNN; CDR2 reads SYGVQD (reference sequence). Trimming stripped 3 bases from V and 3 bases from J, with 7 bases between. The CDR3 spans 13 residues. This chain connects TRBV10-1 to TRBJ2-3; no firm D call. The receptor comes from a woman aged 30 to 39 in good health. The sequenced material came from naive CD8+ T cells sorted from blood. The CDR3, as DNA: TGCGCCAGCAGTGACACCCTAACAGATACGCAGTATTTT. Translated: CASSDTLTDTQYF.